Here is one T cell receptor (beta chain) with its context. The data originate from a study of CD8+ T cells in alopecia areata. From germline, CDR1 is ENHRY and CDR2 SYGVKD. The V segment lost 2 bases and the J segment 0 bases; nucleotides outside the gene matches: 2. This CDR3 comprises 15 residues. Sequencing relied on a cDNA template that was reverse transcribed from extracted RNA. Profiling relied on immunoSEQ multiplex PCR, and the TCRdb table lists in-frame clones only, not all of them. The sample comprises more than 130,000 clones, around four fifths of which are singletons, and approximately 25% rests with the top ten. Treatment in this sample: oral pan-JAK inhibitor, 5-10 mg twice daily. In alopecia areata patients, both lesional scalp punch biopsies and peripheral blood were collected.

This sequence was found in a human donor with alopecia areata. Source: CD8+ T cells sorted from blood, taken at week 4, from a patient treated with tofacitinib. This rearrangement joins TRBV10-3 to TRBJ2-3, with TRBD1 identical over 7 bases. The CDR3 DNA reads TGTGCCATCAGTGAGGAGGGGGCCAGCACAGATACGCAGTATTTT. As protein: CAISEEGASTDTQYF.